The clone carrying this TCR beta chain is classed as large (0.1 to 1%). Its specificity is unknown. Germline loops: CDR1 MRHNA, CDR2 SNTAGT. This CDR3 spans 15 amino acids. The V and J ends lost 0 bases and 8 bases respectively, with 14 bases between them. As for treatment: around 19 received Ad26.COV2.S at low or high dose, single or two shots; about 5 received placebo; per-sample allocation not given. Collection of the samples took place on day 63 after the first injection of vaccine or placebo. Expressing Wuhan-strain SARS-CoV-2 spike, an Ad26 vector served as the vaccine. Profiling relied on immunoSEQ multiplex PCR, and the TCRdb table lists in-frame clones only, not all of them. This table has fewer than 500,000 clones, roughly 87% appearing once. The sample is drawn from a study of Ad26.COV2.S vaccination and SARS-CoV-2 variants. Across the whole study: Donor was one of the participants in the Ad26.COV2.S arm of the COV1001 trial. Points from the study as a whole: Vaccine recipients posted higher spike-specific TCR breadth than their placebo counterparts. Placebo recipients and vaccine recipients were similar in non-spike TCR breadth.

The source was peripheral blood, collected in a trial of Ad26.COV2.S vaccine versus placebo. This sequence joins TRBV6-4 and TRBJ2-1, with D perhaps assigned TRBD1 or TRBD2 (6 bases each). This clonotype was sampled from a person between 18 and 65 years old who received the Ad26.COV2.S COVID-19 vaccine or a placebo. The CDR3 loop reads CASSDSSRGGHEQFF. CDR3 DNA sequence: TGTGCCAGCAGTGACTCATCCAGGGGAGGTCATGAGCAGTTCTTC.